This passage covers 9 T cell receptor beta chains from one sample sequenced in a study of post-analysis software for immune sequencing data. For these TCRs, the target antigens are not known. Each TCR beta cDNA library carried unique molecular identifiers. TCRdb re-derived calls from the PCR reads in MiXCR, one entry per CDR3 protein. The sample gives hundreds of thousands of distinct CDR3 sequences, roughly 30% of which show up once; 0.5% to 0.6% is in the top ten. The study, taken as a whole, reports: Five or six TRBV segments appeared more often in patients than in controls, and TRBV5-6, TRBV5-1 and TRBV20-1 were among these.

Sequencing was carried out using blood. These receptors were obtained from a girl under 18 with multiple sclerosis.

This chain links TRBV6-4 with TRBJ2-2; D call uncertain. V was trimmed by 2 bases and J by 6 bases, leaving 10 bases between them. This CDR3 contains 14 residues. Germline V gene sequence: CDR1 MRHNA, CDR2 SNTAGT. The CDR3 is CASSDGVYAGELFF. The CDR3 nucleotides are TGTGCCAGCAGTGACGGGGTCTACGCCGGGGAGCTGTTTTTT.

This chain joins TRBV20-1 and TRBJ2-7; no firm D call. V was pared by 0 bases and J by 6 bases, with 12 bases between. From germline, CDR1 is DFQATT and CDR2 SNEGSKA (reference sequence). This CDR3 is 13 amino acids long. The CDR3 sequence is CSARDPMRSEQYF. The CDR3 nucleotides read TGCAGTGCTAGAGATCCCATGAGGAGCGAGCAGTACTTC.

The rearrangement links TRBV20-1 to TRBJ1-1; no clear D. V was shortened by 3 bases and J by 1 base, with 15 bases between the two germline ends. There are 15 residues in the CDR3. Germline V gives CDR1 DFQATT, CDR2 SNEGSKA (reference sequence). CDR3 sequence: CSASEPSRPNTEAFF. The CDR3 region has the DNA TGCAGTGCTAGTGAACCGTCTCGGCCGAACACTGAAGCTTTCTTT.

Only a few counts were recorded for this clonotype. The gene calls are TRBV7-2 and TRBJ2-1; weak D call: TRBD2 (5 bases). The V end lost 11 bases, the J end lost 2 bases, and 10 bases lay between the germline ends. This CDR3 has 12 residues. Germline V gives CDR1 SGHTA, CDR2 FQGNSA. CDR3: CASRAPYNEQFF. The DNA of the CDR3 is TGTGCCTCGAGGGCCCCCTACAATGAGCAGTTCTTC.

This clonotype has only a few counts. The rearrangement uses TRBV7-2 and TRBJ2-6; D is ambiguous. This CDR3 contains 15 residues. The V gene's germline CDR1 is SGHTA and CDR2 FQGNSA. Trimming stripped 0 bases from V and 0 bases from J, with 3 bases between. The DNA for the CDR3 is TGTGCCAGCAGCTTAGCCAGCTCTGGGGCCAACGTCCTGACTTTC. Translated, it gives CASSLASSGANVLTF.

This clonotype was seen only a few times. The chain employs TRBV28 and TRBJ2-7; D may be TRBD1 or TRBD2 (5 bases each). The CDR3 spans 16 residues. Per the germline V gene, CDR1 is MDHEN and CDR2 is SYDVKM. Trimming removed 6 bases at V and 0 bases at J, with 18 bases between. The CDR3 here is CASSNQGSVGSYEQYF. Here the CDR3 DNA reads TGTGCCAGCAGCAACCAGGGTAGCGTGGGCTCCTACGAGCAGTACTTC.

The CDR3 DNA follows: TGCGCCAGCAGCCCCCGTGGTTACACTGAAGCTTTCTTT. Translating gives CASSPRGYTEAFF. The J gene is TRBJ1-1, the V gene TRBV4-3; D is unclear. V was clipped by 4 bases and J by 3 bases, with 9 bases between them. Germline V gene lookup returns CDR1 LGHNA and CDR2 YSLEER. The CDR3 length is 13 residues.

There are many counts of this clonotype. The chain combines TRBV10-3 with TRBJ2-7, with 8 bases matching TRBD1. The ends lost 3 bases at V and 5 bases at J; junction bases unmatched: 12. Germline V gene data show CDR1 as ENHRY and CDR2 as SYGVKD. The CDR3 is 16 residues long. The CDR3 DNA is TGTGCCATCAGTGACCGCGGTCCCGACAGGGGCCACGAGCAGTACTTC. Translation: CAISDRGPDRGHEQYF.

The chain employs TRBV6-1 and TRBJ2-5; 7 bases align to TRBD1. CDR3 length: 11 residues. The V gene's germline CDR1 is MNHNS and CDR2 SASEGT. The ends lost 9 bases at V and 3 bases at J; junction bases unmatched: 1. The CDR3 nucleotides read TGTGCCAGTACAGGGGAAGAGACCCAGTACTTC. This translates into CASTGEETQYF.